This T cell receptor beta chain was documented in a study of blood T cell repertoires in COVID-19. J was trimmed by 5 bases and V by 2 bases; bases with no gene match: 5. There are 16 residues in the CDR3. The germline gives CDR1 MNHNS, CDR2 SASEGT. Repertoires were generated with immunoSEQ multiplex PCR, while TCRdb's copy carries only in-frame clones and drops some. The sample has 430,000 or so clones; approximately 87% are singletons. This clone has only one observation. Each participant's cohort was designated according to participant-reported clinical history. Recovered participants had two consecutive negative NP/OP PCR tests, healthcare professional clearance, or symptom resolution.

The sequence was obtained from a woman in her 40s who had recovered from COVID-19. The chain joins TRBV6-1 to TRBJ2-1, with 11 bases that match TRBD2. Material: PBMCs or T cells enriched from blood (not recorded which). CDR3 sequence: CASSEWVAGGNNEQFF. The CDR3 coding sequence is TGTGCCAGCAGTGAATGGGTAGCGGGAGGGAACAATGAGCAGTTCTTC.